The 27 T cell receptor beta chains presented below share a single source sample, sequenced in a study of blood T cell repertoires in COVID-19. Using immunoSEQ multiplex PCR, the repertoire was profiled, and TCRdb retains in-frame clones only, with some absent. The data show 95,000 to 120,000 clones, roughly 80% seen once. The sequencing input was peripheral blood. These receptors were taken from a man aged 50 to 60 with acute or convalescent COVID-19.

CDR3 residues: CASSIVLSTDTQYF. As DNA, the CDR3 is TGTGCCAGTAGTATAGTCCTGAGCACAGATACGCAGTATTTT. V gene TRBV19 combines with J gene TRBJ2-3, with D unclear. Per the germline V gene, CDR1 is LNHDA and CDR2 is SQIVND (reference sequence). The CDR3 is 14 amino acids. V was shortened by 1 base and J by 0 bases, with 5 bases between the two germline ends. Combining the CDR3 with reference TRBV19 and TRBJ2-3 gives the whole variable domain DGGITQSPKYLFRKEGQNVTLSCEQNLNHDAMYWYRQDPGQGLRLIYYSQIVNDFQKGDIAEGYSVSREKKESFPLTVTSAQKNPTAFYLCASSIVLSTDTQYFGPGTRLTVL.

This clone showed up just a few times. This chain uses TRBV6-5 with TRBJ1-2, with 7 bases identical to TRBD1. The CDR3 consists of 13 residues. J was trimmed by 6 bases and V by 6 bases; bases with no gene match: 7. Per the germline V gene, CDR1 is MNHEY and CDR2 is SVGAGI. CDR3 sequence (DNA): TGTGCCAGCAGCCCCGACAGGGCCCATGGCTACACCTTC. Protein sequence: CASSPDRAHGYTF.

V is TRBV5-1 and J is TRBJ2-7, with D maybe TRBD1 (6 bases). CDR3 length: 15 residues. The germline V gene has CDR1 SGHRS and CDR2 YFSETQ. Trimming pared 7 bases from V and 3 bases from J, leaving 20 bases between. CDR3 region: CASYPGQILNYEQYV. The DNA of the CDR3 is TGCGCCAGCTACCCTGGACAGATTCTCAACTACGAGCAGTACGTC.

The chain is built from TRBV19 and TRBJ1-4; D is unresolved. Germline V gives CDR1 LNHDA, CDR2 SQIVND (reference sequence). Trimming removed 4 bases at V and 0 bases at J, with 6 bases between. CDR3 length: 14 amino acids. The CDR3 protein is CASSRTATNEKLFF. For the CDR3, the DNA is TGTGCCAGTAGTAGGACTGCAACTAATGAAAAACTGTTTTTT.

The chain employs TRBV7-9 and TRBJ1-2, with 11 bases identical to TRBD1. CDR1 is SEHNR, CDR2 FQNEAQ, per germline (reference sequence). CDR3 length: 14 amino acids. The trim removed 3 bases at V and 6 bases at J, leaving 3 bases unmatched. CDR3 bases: TGTGCCAGCAGCTTCGGGACAGGGGGGGATGGCTACACCTTC. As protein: CASSFGTGGDGYTF.

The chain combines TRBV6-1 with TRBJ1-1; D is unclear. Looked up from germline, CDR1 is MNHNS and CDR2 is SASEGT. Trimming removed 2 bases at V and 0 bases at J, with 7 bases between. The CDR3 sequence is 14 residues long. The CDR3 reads CASSEQHMNTEAFF. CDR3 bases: TGTGCCAGCAGTGAACAACACATGAACACTGAAGCTTTCTTT.

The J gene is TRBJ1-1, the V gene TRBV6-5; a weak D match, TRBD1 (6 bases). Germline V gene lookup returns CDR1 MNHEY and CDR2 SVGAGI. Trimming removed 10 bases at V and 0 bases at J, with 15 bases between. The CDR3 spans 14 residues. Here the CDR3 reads CATLVGGLNTEAFF. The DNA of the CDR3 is TGTGCCACCCTGGTCGGGGGGCTGAACACTGAAGCTTTCTTT.

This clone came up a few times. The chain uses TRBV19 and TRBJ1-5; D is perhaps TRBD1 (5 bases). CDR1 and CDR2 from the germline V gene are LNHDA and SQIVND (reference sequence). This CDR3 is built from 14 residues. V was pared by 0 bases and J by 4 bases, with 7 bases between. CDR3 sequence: CASSIDRANQPQHF. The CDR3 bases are TGTGCCAGTAGTATAGACAGGGCTAATCAGCCCCAGCATTTT.

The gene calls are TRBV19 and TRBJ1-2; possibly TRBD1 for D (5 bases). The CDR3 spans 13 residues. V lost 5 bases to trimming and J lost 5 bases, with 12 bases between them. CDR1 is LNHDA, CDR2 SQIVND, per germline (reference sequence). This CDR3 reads CASSDSGIYGYTF. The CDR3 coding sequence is TGTGCCAGTAGTGACTCAGGGATTTATGGCTACACCTTC.

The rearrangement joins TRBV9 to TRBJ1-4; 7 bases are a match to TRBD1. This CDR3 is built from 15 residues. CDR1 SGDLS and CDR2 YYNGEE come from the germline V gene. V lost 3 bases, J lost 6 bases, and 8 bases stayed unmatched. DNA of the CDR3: TGTGCCAGCAGCGCCTACAGGGGTGGGGATGAAAAACTGTTTTTT. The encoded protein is CASSAYRGGDEKLFF.

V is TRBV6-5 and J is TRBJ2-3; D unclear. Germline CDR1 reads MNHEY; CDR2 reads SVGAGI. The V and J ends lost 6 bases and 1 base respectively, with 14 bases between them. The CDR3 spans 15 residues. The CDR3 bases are TGTGCCAGCAGAGAGATGCAGGCTCGCACAGATACGCAGTATTTT. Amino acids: CASREMQARTDTQYF.

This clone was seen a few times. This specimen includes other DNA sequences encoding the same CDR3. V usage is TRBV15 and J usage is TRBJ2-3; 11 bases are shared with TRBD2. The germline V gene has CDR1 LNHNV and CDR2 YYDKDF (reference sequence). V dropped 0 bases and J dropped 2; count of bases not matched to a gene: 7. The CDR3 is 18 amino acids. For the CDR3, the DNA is TGTGCCACCAGCAGAGATAGAACTAGCGGGGGATCCACAGATACGCAGTATTTT. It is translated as CATSRDRTSGGSTDTQYF.

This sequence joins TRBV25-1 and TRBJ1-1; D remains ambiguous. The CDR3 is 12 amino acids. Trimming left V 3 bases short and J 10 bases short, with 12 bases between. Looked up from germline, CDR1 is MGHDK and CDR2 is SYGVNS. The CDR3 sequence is CASSDPRRRAFF. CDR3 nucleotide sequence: TGTGCCAGCAGTGACCCCCGGAGACGAGCTTTCTTT.

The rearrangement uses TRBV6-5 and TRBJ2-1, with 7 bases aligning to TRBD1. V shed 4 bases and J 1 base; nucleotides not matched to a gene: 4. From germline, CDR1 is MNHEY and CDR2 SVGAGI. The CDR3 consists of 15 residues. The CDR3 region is CASSSLGQSYNEQFF. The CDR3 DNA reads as TGTGCCAGCAGTTCGTTGGGACAGTCCTACAATGAGCAGTTCTTC.

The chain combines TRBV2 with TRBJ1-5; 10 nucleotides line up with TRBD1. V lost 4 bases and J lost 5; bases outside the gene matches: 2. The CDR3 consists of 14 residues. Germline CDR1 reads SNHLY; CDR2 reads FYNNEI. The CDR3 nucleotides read TGTGCCAGCAGTGGGACAGGGGGAGATCAGCCCCAGCATTTT. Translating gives CASSGTGGDQPQHF.

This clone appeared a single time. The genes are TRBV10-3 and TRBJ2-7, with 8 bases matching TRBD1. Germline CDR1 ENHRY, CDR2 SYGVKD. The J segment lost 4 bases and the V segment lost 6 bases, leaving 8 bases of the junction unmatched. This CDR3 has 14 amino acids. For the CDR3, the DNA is TGTGCCATCAGGTCCGGGACAGGCAATTACGAGCAGTACTTC. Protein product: CAIRSGTGNYEQYF.

In nucleotides, the CDR3 is TGTGCCAGCAGCCAGGGACAGGGGCCAAGCGCTAATGAAAAACTGTTTTTT. Residues: CASSQGQGPSANEKLFF. The gene calls are TRBV7-6 and TRBJ1-4; 10 positions agree with TRBD1. CDR1 and CDR2 from the germline V gene are SGHVS and FNYEAQ. CDR3 length: 17 amino acids. After removal of 5 bases from V and 3 bases from J, the junction contained 9 bases not matched to a gene.

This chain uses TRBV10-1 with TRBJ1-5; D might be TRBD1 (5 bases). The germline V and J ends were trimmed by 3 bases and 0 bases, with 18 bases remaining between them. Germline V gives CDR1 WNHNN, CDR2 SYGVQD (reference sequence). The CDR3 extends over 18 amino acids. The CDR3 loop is CASSDSGDRFYSNQPQHF. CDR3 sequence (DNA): TGCGCCAGCAGTGATTCCGGCGACAGATTCTATAGCAATCAGCCCCAGCATTTT.

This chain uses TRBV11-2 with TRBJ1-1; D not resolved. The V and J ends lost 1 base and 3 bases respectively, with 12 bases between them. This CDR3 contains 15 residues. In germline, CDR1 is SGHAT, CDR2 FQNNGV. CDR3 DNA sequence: TGTGCCAGCAGCTTAGGCGCGGTGGCATACACTGAAGCTTTCTTT. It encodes CASSLGAVAYTEAFF. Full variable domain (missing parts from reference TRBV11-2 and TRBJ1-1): EAGVAQSPRYKIIEKRQSVAFWCNPISGHATLYWYQQILGQGPKLLIQFQNNGVVDDSQLPKDRFSAERLKGVDSTLKIQPAKLEDSAVYLCASSLGAVAYTEAFFGQGTRLTVV.

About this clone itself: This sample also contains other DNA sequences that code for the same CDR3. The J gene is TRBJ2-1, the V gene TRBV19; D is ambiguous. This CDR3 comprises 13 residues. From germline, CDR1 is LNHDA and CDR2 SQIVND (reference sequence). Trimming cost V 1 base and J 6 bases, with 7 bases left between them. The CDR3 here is CASSIGPLNEQFF. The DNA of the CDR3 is TGTGCCAGTAGTATAGGGCCTCTCAATGAGCAGTTCTTC.

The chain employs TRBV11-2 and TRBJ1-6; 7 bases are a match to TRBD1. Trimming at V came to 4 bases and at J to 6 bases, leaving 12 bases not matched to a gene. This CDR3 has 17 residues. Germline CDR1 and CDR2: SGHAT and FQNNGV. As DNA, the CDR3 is TGTGCCAGCAGCTGGGATTTAGAGGGGGCTGGTAATTCACCCCTCCACTTT. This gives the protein CASSWDLEGAGNSPLHF.

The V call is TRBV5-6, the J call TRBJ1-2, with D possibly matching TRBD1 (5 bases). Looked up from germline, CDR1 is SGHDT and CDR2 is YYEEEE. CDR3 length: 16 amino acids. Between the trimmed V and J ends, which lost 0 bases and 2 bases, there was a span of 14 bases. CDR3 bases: TGTGCCAGCAGCTTGGCCTCCGGGGGAAAGAACTATGGCTACACCTTC. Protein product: CASSLASGGKNYGYTF. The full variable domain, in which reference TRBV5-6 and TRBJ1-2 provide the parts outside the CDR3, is DAGVTQSPTHLIKTRGQQVTLRCSPKSGHDTVSWYQQALGQGPQFIFQYYEEEERQRGNFPDRFSGHQFPNYSSELNVNALLLGDSALYLCASSLASGGKNYGYTFGSGTRLTVV.

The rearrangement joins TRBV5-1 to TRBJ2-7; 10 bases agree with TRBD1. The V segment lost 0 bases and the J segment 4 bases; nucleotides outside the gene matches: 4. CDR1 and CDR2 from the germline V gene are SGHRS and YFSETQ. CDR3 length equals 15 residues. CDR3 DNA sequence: TGCGCCAGCAGCTTGGGACAGGGGGCGCTTTACGAGCAGTACTTC. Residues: CASSLGQGALYEQYF.

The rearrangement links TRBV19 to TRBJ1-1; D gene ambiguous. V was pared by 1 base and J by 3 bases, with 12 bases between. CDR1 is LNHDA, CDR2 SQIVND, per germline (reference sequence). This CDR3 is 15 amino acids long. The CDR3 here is CASSIGLQRDTEAFF. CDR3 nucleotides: TGTGCCAGTAGTATAGGGTTACAGCGGGACACTGAAGCTTTCTTT. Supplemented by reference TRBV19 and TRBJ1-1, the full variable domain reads DGGITQSPKYLFRKEGQNVTLSCEQNLNHDAMYWYRQDPGQGLRLIYYSQIVNDFQKGDIAEGYSVSREKKESFPLTVTSAQKNPTAFYLCASSIGLQRDTEAFFGQGTRLTVV.

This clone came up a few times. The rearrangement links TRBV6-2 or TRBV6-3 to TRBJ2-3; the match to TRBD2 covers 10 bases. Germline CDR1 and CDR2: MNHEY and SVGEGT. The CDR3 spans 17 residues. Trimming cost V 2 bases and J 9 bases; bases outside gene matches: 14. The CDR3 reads CASSYVSSGGVARTQYF. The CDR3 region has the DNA TGTGCCAGCAGTTACGTTTCAAGCGGGGGGGTTGCACGAACGCAGTATTTT.

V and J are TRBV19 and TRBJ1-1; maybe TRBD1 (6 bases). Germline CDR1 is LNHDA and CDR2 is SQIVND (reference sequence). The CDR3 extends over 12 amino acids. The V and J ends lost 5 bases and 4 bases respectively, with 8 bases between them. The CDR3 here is CASSFRGTEAFF. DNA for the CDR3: TGTGCCAGTAGTTTCAGGGGCACTGAAGCTTTCTTT. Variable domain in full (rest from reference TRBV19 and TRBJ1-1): DGGITQSPKYLFRKEGQNVTLSCEQNLNHDAMYWYRQDPGQGLRLIYYSQIVNDFQKGDIAEGYSVSREKKESFPLTVTSAQKNPTAFYLCASSFRGTEAFFGQGTRLTVV.

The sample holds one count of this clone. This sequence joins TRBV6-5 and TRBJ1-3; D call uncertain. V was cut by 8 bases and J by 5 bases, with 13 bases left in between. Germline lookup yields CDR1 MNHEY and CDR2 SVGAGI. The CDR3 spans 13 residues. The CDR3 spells CASRERGRNTIYF. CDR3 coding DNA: TGTGCCAGCCGGGAGCGAGGCAGAAACACCATATATTTT.